This T cell receptor (beta chain) derives from a study of blood T cell repertoires in COVID-19. Background on the study: Researchers got acute and convalescent COVID-19 samples from the United States, Italy and Spain. Nucleic acid was either cDNA or gDNA, and it came from T cells, B-cell-depleted T cells, or PBMCs.

Source study methods: Amplifying reference gene primers gave estimates of nucleated cell counts. Libraries were prepared by immunoSEQ multiplex PCR; TCRdb keeps only in-frame clonotypes and omits some of them. The V and J calls and clone size are taken from that table; D and trimming were inferred from the DNA. Found here are a few hundred thousand clones, 90% of them singletons; the top ten hold around 2.3%. CDR3 length: 16 residues. Germline-derived CDR1 and CDR2 are SGHRS and YFSETQ. Unmatched junction bases numbered 6, after V lost 0 bases and J lost 5 bases. The source material was peripheral blood. The rearrangement links TRBV5-1 to TRBJ2-5; 11 nucleotides align to TRBD1. The sequence was collected from a woman aged 60-75 years with COVID-19, enrolled during active disease. The CDR3 is CASSLVSGQGVETQYF. DNA of the CDR3: TGCGCCAGCAGCTTGGTGTCGGGACAGGGGGTTGAGACCCAGTACTTC.